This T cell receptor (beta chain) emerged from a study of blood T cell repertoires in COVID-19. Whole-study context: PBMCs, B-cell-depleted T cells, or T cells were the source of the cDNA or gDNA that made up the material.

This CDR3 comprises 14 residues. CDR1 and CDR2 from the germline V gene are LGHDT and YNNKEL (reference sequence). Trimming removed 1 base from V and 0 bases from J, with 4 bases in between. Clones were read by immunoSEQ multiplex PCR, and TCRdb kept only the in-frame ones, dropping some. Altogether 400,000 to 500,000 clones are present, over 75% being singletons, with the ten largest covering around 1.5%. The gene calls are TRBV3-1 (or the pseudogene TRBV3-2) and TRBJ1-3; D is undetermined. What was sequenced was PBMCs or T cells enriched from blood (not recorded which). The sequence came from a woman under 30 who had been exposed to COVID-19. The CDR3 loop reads CASSQGHSGNTIYF. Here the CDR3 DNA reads TGTGCCAGCAGCCAAGGACACTCTGGAAACACCATATATTTT.